The 2 T cell receptor beta chains listed next were all sequenced from one sample in a study of T cell responses to AZD1222 COVID-19 vaccine. Some clones are missing from TCRdb's copy, which holds only in-frame ones; the method was immunoSEQ multiplex PCR. This table has 70,000 or so clones, 83% appearing once. Here the sequenced sample was peripheral blood, taken 28 days after the second AZD1222 dose. The receptors were sampled from an adult who received the AZD1222 COVID-19 vaccine.

The chain employs TRBV19 and TRBJ2-3; D might be TRBD1 (6 bases). The CDR3 is made up of 14 amino acids. V lost 4 bases, J lost 3 bases, and 11 bases lay in between. Germline V gives CDR1 LNHDA, CDR2 SQIVND (reference sequence). CDR3: CASSTRTVTDTQYF. CDR3 DNA sequence: TGTGCCAGTAGTACAAGGACAGTGACAGATACGCAGTATTTT.

The chain combines TRBV6-4 with TRBJ1-2; D is undetermined. V lost 0 bases to trimming and J lost 5 bases, with 19 bases between them. Germline CDR1 is MRHNA and CDR2 is SNTAGT. The CDR3 is 17 residues long. CDR3 amino acids: CASSDSAEVGLGYGYTF. In DNA, the CDR3 is TGTGCCAGCAGTGACTCGGCGGAGGTTGGGCTGGGATATGGCTACACCTTC.